Following are 2 T cell receptor beta chains from one sample sequenced in a study of human T cells and chemical hapten exposure. TCRdb fed the RACE reads into MiXCR, producing one record per CDR3 protein. The sample holds approximately 400,000 distinct CDR3 sequences, less than 6.5% seen once. This sample's time point: pre-sensitization, week 0. Indicated treatment: therapeutic diphenylcyclopropenone sensitization with weekly scalp DPC. The sequences come from whole blood, collected in connection with sensitization to the hapten diphenylcyclopropenone (DPC). The receptors stem from a woman aged 50 to 65 with alopecia areata. Some clones in this sample may be carry-over from other donors' samples.

The sample holds many counts of this clonotype. This rearrangement joins TRBV19 to TRBJ2-1; 8 nucleotides match TRBD2. Germline CDR1 reads LNHDA; CDR2 reads SQIVND (reference sequence). Losses at the gene ends were 6 bases for V and 0 bases for J; bases not matched to a gene: 7. The CDR3 length is 16 residues. CDR3 in amino acids: CASRASGRSSYNEQFF. The CDR3 region has the DNA TGTGCCAGTAGGGCTAGCGGGCGGAGCTCCTACAATGAGCAGTTCTTC. The full variable domain, its missing parts supplied by reference TRBV19 and TRBJ2-1, is DGGITQSPKYLFRKEGQNVTLSCEQNLNHDAMYWYRQDPGQGLRLIYYSQIVNDFQKGDIAEGYSVSREKKESFPLTVTSAQKNPTAFYLCASRASGRSSYNEQFFGPGTRLTVL.

This clonotype came up many times. The J gene is TRBJ1-6, the V gene TRBV4-1, with D unclear. The CDR3 is 14 residues long. The germline V and J ends were trimmed by 4 bases and 10 bases, with 14 bases remaining between them. Germline V gene lookup returns CDR1 MGHRA and CDR2 YSYEKL. Written as DNA, the CDR3 is TGCGCCAGCAGCCTCGTCCCATCGACCTCACCCCTCCACTTT. As protein: CASSLVPSTSPLHF.